A single sample is the source of the 29 T cell receptor beta chains below, sequenced in a study of blood T cells in healthy people across ages. Through a sample-barcoded 5' primer and a J-beta primer mix, a second PCR was run for 7 to 11 cycles. TCRdb reprocessed the 5' RACE reads via MiXCR and lists one record per CDR3 protein. The sample lists about 1.5 million distinct CDR3 sequences, roughly 40% occurring once. Sequencing used blood. The receptors here all came from a woman younger than 35 in good health.

The genes are TRBV29-1 and TRBJ2-1; 10 nucleotides align to TRBD1. The CDR3 spans 15 residues. CDR1 SQVTM and CDR2 ANQGSEA come from the germline V gene. The V and J ends lost 3 bases and 8 bases, in that order; junction bases with no gene match: 10. CDR3 in DNA: TGCAGCGTTGATTCAGGGTGGGACAGGGGCTATGAGCAGTTCTTC. Protein sequence: CSVDSGWDRGYEQFF.

This clonotype was detected a few times. The chain joins TRBV4-2 to TRBJ2-7, with D maybe TRBD1 (5 bases). The length of the CDR3 is 15 residues. Germline values: CDR1 LGHNA, CDR2 YNFKEQ. Trimming shortened V by 4 bases and J by 3 bases, and 16 bases separated the two germline ends. The chain's CDR3 is CASSLSPEGDYEQYF. CDR3 DNA: TGTGCCAGCAGCCTCTCCCCAGAAGGGGACTACGAGCAGTACTTC.

The CDR3 reads CATSRDYPLRVPETQYF. Written as DNA, the CDR3 is TGTGCCACCAGCAGAGATTATCCCCTCCGGGTTCCAGAGACCCAGTACTTC. V usage is TRBV15 and J usage is TRBJ2-5; no reliable D call. The CDR3 is made up of 17 amino acids. Germline CDR1 LNHNV, CDR2 YYDKDF (reference sequence). Trimming took off 0 bases at V and 4 bases at J, with 18 bases between the two ends. The full variable domain, its missing parts supplied by reference TRBV15 and TRBJ2-5, is DAMVIQNPRYQVTQFGKPVTLSCSQTLNHNVMYWYQQKSSQAPKLLFHYYDKDFNNEADTPDNFQSRRPNTSFCFLDIRSPGLGDTAMYLCATSRDYPLRVPETQYFGPGTRLLVL.

This chain uses TRBV5-1 with TRBJ2-3; D gene ambiguous. This CDR3 comprises 16 residues. The germline gives CDR1 SGHRS, CDR2 YFSETQ. Trimming removed 4 bases from V and 0 bases from J, with 15 bases in between. In nucleotides, the CDR3 is TGCGCCAGCAGCGGTCTAGTGCCTACTAGCACAGATACGCAGTATTTT. Encoded protein: CASSGLVPTSTDTQYF. Looking up the rest from reference TRBV5-1 and TRBJ2-3 gives the full variable domain: KAGVTQTPRYLIKTRGQQVTLSCSPISGHRSVSWYQQTPGQGLQFLFEYFSETQRNKGNFPGRFSGRQFSNSRSEMNVSTLELGDSALYLCASSGLVPTSTDTQYFGPGTRLTVL.

V gene TRBV7-3 combines with J gene TRBJ2-1; D gene unclear. Germline V CDR1 and CDR2: SGHTA, FQGTGA. The CDR3 totals 16 residues. The V end lost 1 base, the J end lost 6 bases, and 16 bases lay between the germline ends. As DNA, the CDR3 is TGTGCCAGCAGCTTAAATCCGGCCTACTCGGGCAATGAGCAGTTCTTC. Translated, it gives CASSLNPAYSGNEQFF.

The CDR3 protein is CSGDQGNTIYF. The CDR3 nucleotides read TGCAGCGGGGACCAGGGAAACACCATATATTTT. The V call is TRBV29-1, the J call TRBJ1-3; a weak D match, TRBD1 (5 bases). Germline V lookup: CDR1 SQVTM, CDR2 ANQGSEA. V was clipped by 7 bases and J by 4 bases, with 8 bases between them. This CDR3 region has 11 residues.

This clonotype was observed a handful of times. This chain connects TRBV5-1 to TRBJ1-1, with a weak D call TRBD1 (5 bases). The germline CDR1 and CDR2 sequences are SGHRS and YFSETQ. The CDR3 covers 15 residues. V was trimmed by 9 bases and J by 1 base, leaving 19 bases between them. Here the CDR3 reads CATSLEGWGNTEAFF. The CDR3 DNA is TGCGCCACCTCCTTGGAGGGGTGGGGGAACACTGAAGCTTTCTTT.

This clonotype came up once. This chain joins TRBV6-2 or TRBV6-3 and TRBJ2-7; D may be TRBD1 (6 bases). CDR3 length: 14 residues. CDR1 and CDR2 from the germline V gene are MNHEY and SVGEGT. V was shortened by 5 bases and J by 2 bases, with 13 bases between the two germline ends. CDR3 region: CASSVQGTTYEQYF. CDR3 nucleotide sequence: TGTGCCAGCAGTGTACAGGGTACGACCTACGAGCAGTACTTC.

On this clonotype itself: Its ends do not fully match the called genes, so a read error is possible. This sequence joins TRBV2 and TRBJ1-6, with D possibly TRBD1 on 6 matching bases. CDR1 is SNHLY and CDR2 is FYNNEI in the germline V gene. CDR3 size: 15 residues. CDR3 in DNA: TGTGCCAGCAGTGTTTCAGGGGCGAATAATTCACCCCCCCACTTT. Encoded protein: CASSVSGANNSPPHF.

This clonotype came up a few times. V and J are TRBV6-6 and TRBJ1-2; D gene unclear. Germline V gene lookup returns CDR1 MNHNY and CDR2 SVGAGI (reference sequence). The CDR3 sequence is 16 residues long. Trimming removed 4 bases at V and 8 bases at J, with 23 bases between. CDR3 region: CASSSRLNDYSRGYTF. Here the CDR3 DNA reads TGTGCCAGCAGTTCGCGACTGAATGACTACTCTCGAGGCTACACCTTC.

The chain uses TRBV2 and TRBJ2-1; possible D gene TRBD2, 6 bases. Trimming cost V 8 bases and J 3 bases, with 11 bases left between them. This CDR3 comprises 13 residues. CDR1 is SNHLY, CDR2 FYNNEI, per germline. The CDR3 DNA follows: TGTGCCAGCTATGCGGGACTCTACAATGAGCAGTTCTTC. It is translated as CASYAGLYNEQFF.

This chain connects TRBV2 to TRBJ2-5; 7 bases match TRBD2. The germline V gene encodes CDR1 SNHLY and CDR2 FYNNEI. CDR3 length: 13 residues. V trimming: 8 bases; J trimming: 2 bases; junction bases outside the gene matches: 5. This CDR3 reads CASLAEPQETQYF. CDR3 nucleotides: TGTGCCAGCCTAGCGGAACCACAAGAGACCCAGTACTTC.

The table lists this clonotype with a few counts. This chain links TRBV7-6 with TRBJ1-1; a possible D gene is TRBD1 (6 bases). CDR1 is SGHVS, CDR2 FNYEAQ, per germline. With 4 bases removed from V and 0 bases from J, the gap between germline ends came to 15 bases. The CDR3 runs 16 residues. CDR3 sequence reads: CASSSALGALNTEAFF. DNA of the CDR3: TGTGCCAGCAGCTCGGCGTTGGGGGCCCTGAACACTGAAGCTTTCTTT.

Only a few counts were recorded for this clonotype. Sequence at one end of the junction differs from germline and may be a read error. The chain uses TRBV6-2 or TRBV6-3 and TRBJ2-3; tentative D call: TRBD2 (5 bases). The CDR3 is made up of 15 amino acids. CDR1 and CDR2 (germline): MNHEY, SVGEGT. The CDR3 region has the DNA TGTGCCAGCGGGCCGGGCGGGCCTAGCACAGATGCGCAGTATTTT. It translates to CASGPGGPSTDAQYF.

This clonotype was counted between two and nine times. This sequence joins TRBV7-9 and TRBJ2-7; TRBD1 matches 10 bases. This CDR3 is built from 20 residues. The V segment lost 5 bases and the J segment 3 bases; nucleotides outside the gene matches: 22. Germline-derived CDR1 and CDR2 are SEHNR and FQNEAQ (reference sequence). CDR3 in DNA: TGTGCCAGCAGCCCGAAGGTAGCCAATTTAGGGGACAGGGGAATCTACGAGCAGTACTTC. Its translation: CASSPKVANLGDRGIYEQYF.

The CDR3 spells CASSQEGGSPYNEQFF. The CDR3 DNA is TGCGCCAGCAGCCAAGAGGGCGGGAGTCCCTACAATGAGCAGTTCTTC. The chain carries TRBV4-1 and TRBJ2-1, with TRBD2 matching over 7 bases. Per germline, CDR1 MGHRA and CDR2 YSYEKL. V shed 0 bases, J shed 2 bases, and the junction held 4 bases outside the gene matches. The CDR3 runs 16 residues.

About this clonotype itself: A read error may produce the germline difference seen at one junction end. The chain carries TRBV11-2 and TRBJ2-1; 9 bases line up with TRBD2. This CDR3 has 16 residues. The germline V gene has CDR1 SGHAT and CDR2 FQNNGV. CDR3 sequence: CASSSRLAASYDEQFF. The CDR3 coding sequence is TGTGCCAGCAGCTCTCGACTAGCGGCCTCCTACGATGAGCAGTTCTTC.

This clonotype was observed at least ten times. CDR3 in amino acids: CASKITGLNNNEQFF. CDR3 nucleotides: TGTGCCAGCAAGATAACGGGACTAAACAACAATGAGCAGTTCTTC. This chain uses TRBV7-2 with TRBJ2-1; 7 positions match TRBD2. V lost 7 bases and J lost 5; bases outside the gene matches: 11. There are 15 residues in the CDR3. Looked up from germline, CDR1 is SGHTA and CDR2 is FQGNSA.

A few counts support this clonotype. The rearrangement links TRBV2 to TRBJ2-1, with unresolved D. Deletions cut 7 bases from V and 0 bases from J, with 7 bases between. Germline values: CDR1 SNHLY, CDR2 FYNNEI. The CDR3 has 13 amino acids. DNA of the CDR3: TGTGCCAGCACGGCGGTCTCCTACAATGAGCAGTTCTTC. Translated: CASTAVSYNEQFF.

The rearrangement links TRBV6-5 to TRBJ2-5; D is possibly TRBD1 (6 bases). Germline-derived CDR1 and CDR2 are MNHEY and SVGAGI. V shed 0 bases and J shed 5 bases, with 10 bases lying between them. CDR3 length: 14 residues. Here the CDR3 reads CASSYSRDTETQYF. The CDR3 DNA reads TGTGCCAGCAGTTACTCCCGGGACACCGAGACCCAGTACTTC.

The J gene is TRBJ2-1, the V gene TRBV12-3 or TRBV12-4; no firm D call. V gave up 0 bases and J gave up 0 bases, with 12 bases separating them. This CDR3 has 17 residues. The CDR3 region is CASSLAVGRISYNEQFF. Written as DNA, the CDR3 is TGTGCCAGCAGTTTAGCGGTCGGACGCATCTCCTACAATGAGCAGTTCTTC.

This clonotype was counted only a few times. The chain couples TRBV11-2 to TRBJ2-4; D is perhaps TRBD2 (5 bases). Per germline, CDR1 SGHAT and CDR2 FQNNGV. The CDR3 totals 14 residues. The V and J ends lost 5 bases and 5 bases respectively, with 13 bases between them. CDR3 amino acids: CASSPITSENIQYF. The CDR3 nucleotides read TGTGCCAGCAGCCCTATCACTAGTGAAAACATTCAGTACTTC.

The J gene is TRBJ2-3, the V gene TRBV6-5; D gene ambiguous. Germline V CDR1 and CDR2: MNHEY, SVGAGI. V was trimmed by 5 bases and J by 1 base, leaving 13 bases between them. CDR3 length: 15 residues. CDR3 protein: CASSLTQWGTDTQYF. The CDR3 nucleotides read TGTGCCAGCAGTCTAACCCAATGGGGCACAGATACGCAGTATTTT.

The chain carries TRBV5-5 and TRBJ2-7; D is perhaps TRBD1 (6 bases). The V end was cut by 0 bases, the J end by 3 bases, with 19 bases between. The CDR3 extends over 17 amino acids. Germline loops: CDR1 SGHKS, CDR2 YYEKEE (reference sequence). The DNA of the CDR3 is TGTGCCAGCAGCTTGGGTCCGTCACAGGGAATAGTCTACGAGCAGTACTTC. Protein: CASSLGPSQGIVYEQYF.

This chain connects TRBV11-2 to TRBJ2-3; perhaps TRBD1 as D (5 bases). CDR3 length: 14 residues. The V and J ends lost 6 bases and 7 bases respectively, with 17 bases between them. CDR1 is SGHAT, CDR2 FQNNGV, per germline. CDR3 in amino acids: CASSSGLEHYTQYF. In DNA, the CDR3 is TGTGCCAGCAGTTCAGGGTTAGAACATTATACGCAGTATTTT.

This clonotype came up a few times. This chain connects TRBV2 to TRBJ2-3; D is unclear. Germline CDR1 SNHLY, CDR2 FYNNEI. The CDR3 covers 12 residues. V was cut by 6 bases and J by 5 bases, with 9 bases left in between. CDR3: CASRKAVDTQYF. CDR3 sequence (DNA): TGTGCCAGCAGGAAGGCGGTAGATACGCAGTATTTT.

This clonotype was seen a few times. The chain carries TRBV7-2 and TRBJ2-5, with 7 bases lining up with TRBD2. The CDR3 contains 14 residues. The J segment lost 4 bases and the V segment lost 6 bases, leaving 8 bases of the junction unmatched. Germline loops: CDR1 SGHTA, CDR2 FQGNSA. The CDR3 region has the DNA TGTGCCAGCAGAAAAGCGGGGTTTGGAGAGACCCAGTACTTC. This translates into CASRKAGFGETQYF. The entire variable domain, with the rest obtained from reference TRBV7-2 and TRBJ2-5, is as follows: GAGVSQSPSNKVTEKGKDVELRCDPISGHTALYWYRQSLGQGLEFLIYFQGNSAPDKSGLPSDRFSAERTGGSVSTLTIQRTQQEDSAVYLCASRKAGFGETQYFGPGTRLLVL.

CDR3 nucleotides: TGTGCCAGCAGCGGCGTCATGGACTCCTACGAGCAGTACTTC. It specifies CASSGVMDSYEQYF. The rearrangement uses TRBV28 and TRBJ2-7, with D unresolved. The germline V and J ends were trimmed by 6 bases and 0 bases, with 12 bases remaining between them. Germline assignment: CDR1 MDHEN and CDR2 SYDVKM. The CDR3 runs to 14 residues. Full variable domain (remainder filled in from reference TRBV28 and TRBJ2-7): DVKVTQSSRYLVKRTGEKVFLECVQDMDHENMFWYRQDPGLGLRLIYFSYDVKMKEKGDIPEGYSVSREKKERFSLILESASTNQTSMYLCASSGVMDSYEQYFGPGTRLTVT.

This clonotype was detected a few times. V and J are TRBV28 and TRBJ2-5; perhaps TRBD2 as D (5 bases). V was shortened by 5 bases and J by 5 bases, with 18 bases between the two germline ends. The CDR3 contains 15 residues. The germline V gene encodes CDR1 MDHEN and CDR2 SYDVKM. CDR3 nucleotides: TGTGCCAGCAGTCTTACTAGGTTGGCTTTGGAGACCCAGTACTTC. Encoded protein: CASSLTRLALETQYF. Full variable domain (remainder filled in from reference TRBV28 and TRBJ2-5): DVKVTQSSRYLVKRTGEKVFLECVQDMDHENMFWYRQDPGLGLRLIYFSYDVKMKEKGDIPEGYSVSREKKERFSLILESASTNQTSMYLCASSLTRLALETQYFGPGTRLLVL.